This entry describes one T cell receptor (beta chain). This entry is derived from a study of cytomegalovirus exposure and HLA in healthy donors. The germline V gene encodes CDR1 GTSNPN and CDR2 SVGIG (reference sequence). Trimming removed 3 bases from V and 2 bases from J, with 10 bases in between. The CDR3 has 13 amino acids. The PCR employed 60 Vbeta primers together with 13 Jbeta primers. Clones were read by immunoSEQ multiplex PCR, and TCRdb kept only the in-frame ones, dropping some. The sample lists around 120,000 clones, 65% to 80% seen once, with around 3.5% in the top ten. V gene TRBV30 combines with J gene TRBJ1-2; D is perhaps TRBD1 (6 bases). The TCR sequence derives from a human donor in good health. The sequencing input was PBMCs. The CDR3 DNA is TGTGCCTGGAGCGTAACAGGGAACTATGGCTACACCTTC. Its translation is CAWSVTGNYGYTF.